This TCR beta chain was sequenced for a study of T-cell reconstitution after alpha-beta-depleted transplantation in children. Preparation of the TCRbeta library was carried out with unique molecular identifiers. Using its own MiXCR run on the PCR reads, TCRdb lists one record per CDR3 protein. This table has roughly 610,000 distinct CDR3 sequences, more than 9% appearing once. This clonotype appeared many times. The germline CDR1 and CDR2 sequences are SGHAT and FQDESV (reference sequence). This CDR3 region has 14 residues. V was cut by 2 bases and J by 6 bases, with 14 bases left in between. The chain joins TRBV11-1 to TRBJ2-7, with D possibly being TRBD1 or TRBD2 (5 bases each). The sequence derives from a human donor who donated a stem cell graft to a child with acute myeloid leukemia. Source: PBMCs from the stem cell graft donor, taken from the stem cell graft. CDR3 sequence (DNA): TGTGCCAGCAGCTTACCAGGGACCCTGACCGAGCAGTACTTC. Translated: CASSLPGTLTEQYF.